Detailed here is one T cell receptor (beta chain). It has no known antigen specificity. No much larger clone exists at a distance of one base, and base qualities are not known. In light of the paper, this sample's time point label describes: pretreatment peripheral blood. A total of under 35 patients with locally advanced or metastatic urothelial carcinoma, treated at Memorial Sloan Kettering on a trial protocol, made up the cohort. Peripheral blood mononuclear cells were collected pretreatment and during treatment, at between 1 and 8 total time points per patient. The Qiagen DNeasy Blood extraction kit was used to purify genomic DNA from total PBMCs and tumor samples. Collected pretreatment and during treatment, PBMCs were isolated and stored as previously described. This entry comes from a study of PD-L1 blockade in urothelial cancer (dated by TCRdb to the late 2010s). Regarding the study in general: Therapy was started in the mid-2010s for all patients, and atezolizumab 1,200 mg was administered intravenously every 3 weeks. About 90% of the roughly 29 patients were identified as males with urothelial cancer of bladder origin, and a prior smoking history was reported by 18 of 29 patients. Patients had an ECOG performance status of 0 or 1 and had received between 0 and 3 prior chemotherapy regimens. Blood samples were analyzed at 3 weeks after treatment start (second dose) and at 6 weeks after treatment start. A median of about 150,000 T cells and 80,000 to 100,000 unique TCRs was obtained from blood samples, and a median clonality of 0.080 was observed. The study, an exploratory multi-omic analysis, examined somatic, immune and clinical correlates of response to PD-L1 blockade with atezolizumab in urothelial cancer. Pretreatment tumor samples and matched peripheral blood, collected serially before and after atezolizumab treatment, underwent TCR sequencing. Durable clinical benefit was defined as progression-free survival longer than 6 months, and TCR features were also tested against progression-free and overall survival. In the same patients who had TCR sequencing, pretreatment tumors also underwent whole exome sequencing and RNA sequencing. Durable clinical benefit was achieved by nine patients but not by the remaining 20. Some 29 patients had pretreatment blood TCR-seq, roughly 25 had at least one posttreatment blood collection, and roughly 25 had tumor TCR-seq. What the authors observed across the whole study: Among patients with durable benefit, tumor-associated TCR clones showed greater expansion in peripheral blood 3 weeks after treatment started (n = 22, p = 0.022). Improved progression-free and overall survival was found to be associated with pretreatment peripheral blood TCR clonality below the median. Because the sample size was small (n of about 29) and many exploratory analyses were performed, the results are intended to be hypothesis-generating.

Each PCR received spiked-in synthetic TCR analog templates so that absolute template abundance could be estimated from read counts. TCRbeta CDR3 regions were amplified from genomic DNA with bias-controlled V and J gene primers using the immunoSEQ assay. Sequencing of rearranged TCRbeta segments was performed at approximately 20X coverage. On the study's bioinformatics: Sequencing errors were corrected by clustering and CDR3s were annotated against IMGT to assign V, D and J genes. Out-of-frame and stop-codon sequences were excluded, and only productive TCRbeta rearrangements were used in downstream analyses. Clonality was calculated as one minus the Shannon entropy normalized by the log of the number of unique productive sequences. Clones differing between time points or between blood and tumor were identified by Fisher's exact test with Benjamini-Hochberg correction at adjusted p below 0.01. TCRdb limited this immuneACCESS table to in-frame rearrangements with V and J called. A share of clones is missing; checked studies link under half to unresolved V genes, and the rest is unexplained. D and trimming come from the DNA, and the V and J calls and clone size come from that table. This sample holds about 130,000 clones; around 85% were observed only once. The biggest ten clones account for roughly 3.2% of the sample.

V is clipped by 1 base and J by 7 bases, and the sequence between their germline boundaries is 6 bases long. The CDR3, cysteine through phenylalanine, is 13 amino acids long. Only CDR3 DNA remains: 39 bases, in frame from the first base. CDR1 and CDR2 were assigned from the germline V gene (reference sequence) as SGHKS and YYEKEE. This TCR came from a man aged 50 to 60 with urothelial cancer. The rearrangement joined TRBV5-5 to TRBJ1-6; too little of a D gene remains to name it. Sequencing was performed on PBMCs, taken around atezolizumab (anti-PD-L1) treatment. The nucleotide sequence reads as follows: TGTGCCAGCAGCTTGATGCAGAATTCACCCCTCCACTTT. Its protein reads: CASSLMQNSPLHF. Supplemented by the reference TRBV5-5 and TRBJ1-6 proteins around the CDR3, the complete variable domain is DAGVTQSPTHLIKTRGQQVTLRCSPISGHKSVSWYQQVLGQGPQFIFQYYEKEERGRGNFPDRFSARQFPNYSSELNVNALLLGDSALYLCASSLMQNSPLHFGNGTRLTVT.